Reported below is one T cell receptor beta chain. This clonotype was seen only once. The target of this receptor is not known. No per-base quality is available; no much larger clone lies one base away. Library construction relied on PCR. Sequencer: Illumina HiSeq 2500. Unique molecular identifiers were incorporated into TCR beta cDNA libraries to reduce PCR and sequencing biases. Per 1 to 10 million input T cells, 500,000 or so cDNA molecules were obtained, such that each molecule approximated one T cell. The patient libraries were prepared and sequenced with the same protocol used for the earlier healthy control dataset. Samples belonging to the same batch were prepared together, multiplexed and sequenced on a shared HiSeq lane. The original methods were these. Raw barcoded reads were processed with MIGEC, and single-read molecular identifier groups were discarded before consensus assembly and CDR3 extraction. VDJtools was used for post-analysis of the clonotype tables, with diversity normalized by down-sampling every dataset to the smallest sample size. To correct batch-related cross-sample contamination, repertoire overlap clustering matched CDR3 amino acid sequences but not nucleotide sequences. Clones were called with MiXCR by TCRdb after fastp trimmed the public reads at Q25, and only in-frame beta chains were retained. One record per CDR3 amino acid sequence lists the most common genes and DNA. What appears here as the V and J calls and clone size reflects TCRdb's work, not the paper's. The sample yields hundreds of thousands of distinct CDR3 sequences; approximately 60% were counted once. The top ten clonotypes cover about 10% of the sample.

V is trimmed back by 4 bases and J by 0 bases, and the junction contains 12 bases that no gene match accounts for. Inclusive of the bounding cysteine and phenylalanine, the CDR3 is 20 residues long. Only the CDR3 part of the read is kept: 60 bases, read in frame from the first base. As encoded in the germline V gene, CDR1 is SGHRS while CDR2 is YFSETQ. The sample is drawn from a study of post-analysis software for immune sequencing data (dated by TCRdb to between 2014 and 2017). About the investigation overall: Relapsing-remitting, secondary progressive and progressive-relapsing multiple sclerosis were recorded as disease courses, and subtype annotation was lacking for some patients. Patient repertoires were compared against about a dozen previously published healthy control repertoires from donors aged about 6 to 26 years. A subset of samples was prepared in parallel using single-end sample barcoding, then pooled and co-amplified after Illumina adapter ligation.

To demonstrate the VDJtools post-analysis software, the study profiled TCR beta repertoires from the peripheral blood of around 13 young patients with multiple sclerosis. Multiple sclerosis patients were children and adolescents aged about 6 to 15 years. Overall study outcomes, separate from this receptor: Normalized Chao1 diversity was significantly lower in multiple sclerosis patients than controls, suggesting substantial peripheral T-cell clonal expansion. The control group was slightly older than the multiple sclerosis patient group. Patients showed significantly higher frequencies than controls for about five TRBV segments, among them TRBV5-6, TRBV5-1 and TRBV20-1. Direct clustering with F measure showed strong co-clustering of samples prepared in the same batch, prompting a batch-effect correction.

Sequencing was performed on blood. The chain links TRBV5-1 with TRBJ2-6, and TRBD2 matches 11 of the central bases. This receptor was identified in a girl aged 2 to 10 with multiple sclerosis. The CDR3 region reads CASSMGPTSGALSGANVLTF. The DNA sequence is as follows: TGCGCCAGCAGCATGGGACCGACTAGCGGGGCCCTCTCTGGGGCCAACGTCCTGACTTTC.